This T cell receptor (beta chain) emerged from a study of T cells in narcolepsy. Findings of the study overall: Healthy controls reportedly lacked the autoreactive clonotypes serially found in patients' blood.

Worth noting for this clone: Its antigen is not known.

Generated by immunoSEQ multiplex PCR, the TCRdb table keeps only in-frame clones and is missing some. Of 15,000 to 17,000 clones detected, 85% appear once; the ten largest clones hold approximately 40%. This TCR came from a human donor in good health. The sample comprised memory (CD45RA-) CD4+ T cells from blood.

The chain's CDR3 is CARGRTARGNEQFF. CDR3 nucleotide sequence: TGTGCCCGGGGGAGGACAGCACGGGGGAACGAGCAGTTCTTC. The chain carries TRBV30 and TRBJ2-1; D is possibly TRBD1 or TRBD2 (6 bases each). Germline CDR1 reads GTSNPN; CDR2 reads SVGIG (reference sequence). The length of the CDR3 is 14 residues. V shed 8 bases and J shed 10 bases, with 24 bases lying between them.